This T cell receptor (beta chain) appears in the sequencing data of a study of cytomegalovirus exposure and HLA in healthy donors. Overall study: There were some 380 genotyped donors. Of these, 81% fell in the genetic ancestry cluster associated with self-reported Caucasian donors.

The study ran its PCR with 60 Vbeta and 13 Jbeta primers. TCRdb's table, derived via immunoSEQ multiplex PCR, lists solely in-frame clones and lacks some. The table lists roughly 180,000 clones, over 70% of them singletons, with roughly 1.2% in the top ten. The CDR3 is made up of 15 amino acids. The germline V and J ends were trimmed by 0 bases and 0 bases, with 9 bases remaining between them. CDR1 is SGDLS and CDR2 is YYNGEE in the germline V gene. Sequenced input: PBMCs. This TCR derives from a boy younger than 10 in good health and CMV-seronegative. The chain has TRBV9 and TRBJ1-2, with D maybe TRBD1 (5 bases). CDR3 sequence reads: CASSVGDSPNYGYTF. CDR3 bases: TGTGCCAGCAGCGTAGGAGACAGCCCTAACTATGGCTACACCTTC. The variable domain in full, completed from reference TRBV9 and TRBJ1-2, reads DSGVTQTPKHLITATGQRVTLRCSPRSGDLSVYWYQQSLDQGLQFLIQYYNGEERAKGNILERFSAQQFPDLHSELNLSSLELGDSALYFCASSVGDSPNYGYTFGSGTRLTVV.